Below are 10 T cell receptor beta chains sequenced from a single sample in a study of post-analysis software for immune sequencing data. Regarding the study as a whole: The five TRBV segments detected at higher frequency in patients than in controls included TRBV5-6, TRBV5-1 and TRBV20-1.

These TCRs are of unknown antigen specificity. The TCR beta cDNA libraries contained unique molecular identifiers. TCRdb re-derived calls from the PCR reads in MiXCR, one entry per CDR3 protein. The data show 650,000 to 850,000 distinct CDR3 sequences, roughly 46% seen once. Sequenced sample: blood. These TCRs come from a girl under 18 with multiple sclerosis.

The CDR3 DNA follows: TGCGCCAGCAGCCAAGATGGGGGGGGAAACATTCAGTACTTC. It codes for CASSQDGGGNIQYF. The chain couples TRBV4-1 to TRBJ2-4; 7 positions match TRBD2. The germline gives CDR1 MGHRA, CDR2 YSYEKL. The CDR3 has 14 residues. After removal of 0 bases from V and 6 bases from J, the junction contained 2 bases not matched to a gene.

In its sample, this clonotype was seen a few times. This sequence joins TRBV6-5 and TRBJ2-1, with 8 positions matching TRBD1. The CDR3 contains 15 residues. Germline V gene sequence: CDR1 MNHEY, CDR2 SVGAGI. J was trimmed by 3 bases and V by 2 bases; bases with no gene match: 3. CDR3 nucleotides: TGTGCCAGCAGTTACGGACAGGGTAGCTACAATGAGCAGTTCTTC. It specifies CASSYGQGSYNEQFF.

V is TRBV24-1 and J is TRBJ2-1, with TRBD2 matching 12 bases. The length of the CDR3 is 16 residues. V gave up 0 bases and J gave up 8 bases; unmatched junction bases: 4. The germline V gene encodes CDR1 KGHDR and CDR2 SFDVKD. The CDR3 DNA sequence: TGTGCCACCAGTGATTTGGGACTAGCGGGATACGATGAGCAGTTCTTC. Amino acids: CATSDLGLAGYDEQFF.

This clonotype was seen a few times. As DNA, the CDR3 is TGTGCCAGCAGCTTAGCCCCGGCTAGCGGGATGGGGCAGTTCTTC. This translates into CASSLAPASGMGQFF. The chain employs TRBV7-6 and TRBJ2-1; 9 bases map to TRBD2. The germline CDR1 and CDR2 sequences are SGHVS and FNYEAQ. This CDR3 spans 15 amino acids. Germline trimming cut 0 bases from V and 12 bases from J; bases unmatched to any gene: 9.

The chain carries TRBV20-1 and TRBJ2-1, with 15 bases lining up with TRBD2. Germline V gives CDR1 DFQATT, CDR2 SNEGSKA (reference sequence). V lost 6 bases and J lost 0; bases outside the gene matches: 18. The CDR3 length is 21 residues. CDR3 nucleotide sequence: TGCAGTGCCTCGTGGAGCAGAGGACTAGCGGGAGGGCCGAGCTCCTACAATGAGCAGTTCTTC. Its protein product is CSASWSRGLAGGPSSYNEQFF.

Concerning this clonotype itself: A much larger clone differs from this one at a single base, so this may be a read error. The rearrangement joins TRBV7-2 to TRBJ2-1; D is unresolved. CDR3 size: 14 residues. CDR1 and CDR2 from the germline V gene are SGHTA and FQGNSA. Between the trimmed V and J ends, which lost 1 base and 6 bases, there was a span of 10 bases. The CDR3 reads CASSLERASNEQFF. For the CDR3, the DNA is TGTGCCAGCAGCTTAGAGCGCGCATCCAATGAGCAGTTCTTC.

The chain combines TRBV7-2 with TRBJ2-7; D not resolved. Between the trimmed V and J ends, which lost 4 bases and 2 bases, there was a span of 9 bases. There are 13 residues in the CDR3. Germline V gene sequence: CDR1 SGHTA, CDR2 FQGNSA. The CDR3 bases are TGTGCCAGCAGCTATGCCCGGGCCTACGAGCAGTACTTC. This codes for CASSYARAYEQYF. The full variable domain, in which reference TRBV7-2 and TRBJ2-7 provide the parts outside the CDR3, is GAGVSQSPSNKVTEKGKDVELRCDPISGHTALYWYRQSLGQGLEFLIYFQGNSAPDKSGLPSDRFSAERTGGSVSTLTIQRTQQEDSAVYLCASSYARAYEQYFGPGTRLTVT.

The genes are TRBV29-1 and TRBJ2-1; 8 nucleotides agree with TRBD1. The CDR3 has 14 residues. V was clipped by 6 bases and J by 5 bases; unmatched bases: 9. Per germline, CDR1 SQVTM and CDR2 ANQGSEA. CDR3 protein: CSVGWGTGDNEQFF. In DNA form, the CDR3 reads TGCAGCGTGGGGTGGGGGACAGGCGACAATGAGCAGTTCTTC.

This clonotype has only a few counts. V is TRBV12-5 and J is TRBJ1-5; the D is unclear. CDR1 is LGHNT, CDR2 FRNRAP, per germline. The V and J ends lost 10 bases and 4 bases respectively, with 17 bases between them. The CDR3 is 14 amino acids. The DNA of the CDR3 is TGTGCTACATCGGAGGGAGGGTTTAATCAGCCCCAGCATTTT. It yields the protein CATSEGGFNQPQHF.

This clonotype was counted only a few times. The chain uses TRBV4-3 and TRBJ2-1, with 7 positions matching TRBD2. The CDR3 contains 13 residues. The ends lost 4 bases at V and 15 bases at J; junction bases unmatched: 12. CDR1 LGHNA and CDR2 YSLEER come from the germline V gene. The CDR3 loop reads CASSPRGGTKVFF. The DNA of the CDR3 is TGCGCCAGCAGCCCCCGGGGAGGGACTAAGGTGTTCTTC.